The rows below give T cell receptor beta chains drawn from one sample of a study of cytomegalovirus exposure and HLA in healthy donors. Clones were read by immunoSEQ multiplex PCR, and TCRdb kept only the in-frame ones, dropping some. The sample gives approximately 160,000 clones, about four fifths of which show up once; roughly 7% is in the top ten. Sequenced sample: PBMCs. The source of these receptors is a male donor in good health and CMV-seropositive. The CDR3 runs from the conserved cysteine through the conserved F or W. D genes are given only for firm matches. Not every row has a clone size; where given, it reads once, few, many or a size class.

clone size: once
D gene: TRBD2
J gene: TRBJ2-3
V gene: TRBV19
CDR3 protein: CASSVGTSGGTDTQYF
CDR3 DNA: TGTGCCAGTAGTGTCGGGACTAGCGGGGGCACAGATACGCAGTATTTT

clone size: -
D gene: -
J gene: TRBJ1-1
V gene: TRBV11-1
CDR3 protein: CASSSRGERIMEAFF
CDR3 DNA: TGTGCCAGCAGCTCTCGGGGGGAGAGAATAATGGAAGCTTTCTTT

clone size: once
D gene: TRBD1
J gene: TRBJ1-1
V gene: TRBV7-9
CDR3 protein: CSSSLAGTGIYTEAFF
CDR3 DNA: TGTTCCAGCAGCTTAGCGGGGACAGGGATATACACTGAAGCTTTCTTT

clone size: -
D gene: -
J gene: TRBJ1-5
V gene: TRBV7-2
CDR3 protein: CASSPQSSQGSNQPQHF
CDR3 DNA: TGTGCCAGCAGCCCCCAATCTTCCCAGGGTAGCAATCAGCCCCAGCATTTT

clone size: -
D gene: -
J gene: TRBJ1-1
V gene: TRBV9
CDR3 protein: CASSPTGYPNTEAFF
CDR3 DNA: TGTGCCAGCAGCCCTACAGGTTACCCGAACACTGAAGCTTTCTTT

clone size: -
D gene: -
J gene: TRBJ2-3
V gene: TRBV9
CDR3 protein: CASSSRPSATDTQYF
CDR3 DNA: TGTGCCAGCAGCTCCAGGCCGAGTGCCACAGATACGCAGTATTTT

clone size: few
D gene: -
J gene: TRBJ1-4
V gene: TRBV9
CDR3 protein: CASSVSQGGEKLFF
CDR3 DNA: TGTGCCAGCAGCGTCTCACAGGGAGGGGAAAAACTGTTTTTT

clone size: -
D gene: -
J gene: TRBJ1-4
V gene: TRBV2
CDR3 protein: CASTAVLGPNEKLFF
CDR3 DNA: TGTGCCAGCACCGCCGTACTAGGGCCTAATGAAAAACTGTTTTTT

clone size: few
D gene: TRBD2
J gene: TRBJ2-7
V gene: TRBV7-8
CDR3 protein: CASSSREGRGYEQYF
CDR3 DNA: TGTGCCAGCAGCTCCCGGGAGGGAAGGGGCTACGAGCAGTACTTC

clone size: -
D gene: -
J gene: TRBJ1-5
V gene: TRBV19
CDR3 protein: CASSIGAGEQPQHF
CDR3 DNA: TGTGCCAGTAGTATAGGCGCGGGGGAGCAGCCCCAGCATTTT

clone size: -
D gene: -
J gene: TRBJ2-6
V gene: TRBV11-1
CDR3 protein: CASSRLQGVSGANVLTF
CDR3 DNA: TGTGCCAGCAGTCGACTACAAGGTGTCTCTGGGGCCAACGTCCTGACTTTC

clone size: -
D gene: TRBD2
J gene: TRBJ2-7
V gene: TRBV7-8
CDR3 protein: CASSHSGKGGGSYEQYF
CDR3 DNA: TGTGCCAGCAGTCACAGCGGTAAGGGCGGGGGTTCCTACGAGCAGTACTTC

clone size: -
D gene: TRBD1
J gene: TRBJ1-2
V gene: TRBV12-5
CDR3 protein: CASGPGQANYGYTF
CDR3 DNA: TGTGCTAGTGGACCCGGACAGGCTAACTATGGCTACACCTTC

clone size: -
D gene: -
J gene: TRBJ1-2
V gene: TRBV6-1
CDR3 protein: CASSETTMRPNYGYTF
CDR3 DNA: TGTGCCAGCAGTGAGACGACAATGAGACCCAACTATGGCTACACCTTC

clone size: few
D gene: -
J gene: TRBJ1-2
V gene: TRBV6-1
CDR3 protein: CASSPSTGRHGYTF
CDR3 DNA: TGTGCCAGCAGCCCTTCCACCGGGAGGCATGGCTACACCTTC

clone size: few
D gene: -
J gene: TRBJ1-2
V gene: TRBV5-6
CDR3 protein: CASSLGTHGYTF
CDR3 DNA: TGTGCCAGCAGCTTGGGGACTCACGGCTACACCTTC

clone size: -
D gene: TRBD2
J gene: TRBJ2-1
V gene: TRBV6-5
CDR3 protein: CASSSKLAGLYNEQFF
CDR3 DNA: TGTGCCAGCAGTTCCAAACTAGCGGGGCTCTACAATGAGCAGTTCTTC

clone size: -
D gene: TRBD2
J gene: TRBJ2-1
V gene: TRBV7-2
CDR3 protein: CASSSGLAGSHEQFF
CDR3 DNA: TGTGCCAGCAGCTCCGGACTAGCGGGAAGCCATGAGCAGTTCTTC